The next 27 T cell receptor beta chains were all read from a single sample in a study of CD8+CD57+ T cells in acquired aplastic anemia. The patients chosen for sequencing had shown expansion of CD8+CD57+ cells (detected by flow cytometry). Genomic DNA provided the template from which TCR beta VDJ and CDR3 profiles were obtained. TCRdb used MiXCR to reprocess the reads, holding one entry per CDR3 protein. The sample includes some 120,000 distinct CDR3 sequences, approximately 41% of them seen just once. The material sequenced was sorted CD4+, CD8+, or CD8+CD57+ T cells (not recorded which) from PBMCs. Source of these receptors: a human donor with aplastic anemia.

The chain employs TRBV29-1 and TRBJ1-2; no firm D call. Looked up from germline, CDR1 is SQVTM and CDR2 is ANQGSEA. This CDR3 is 13 amino acids long. The V and J ends lost 3 bases and 4 bases respectively, with 12 bases between them. The chain's CDR3 is CSVEDGEGYGYTF. The CDR3 DNA sequence: TGCAGCGTTGAGGACGGCGAGGGCTATGGCTACACCTTC.

Points on this clonotype: This may stem from a read error, because a much larger clone lies one nucleotide away. The chain has TRBV11-1 and TRBJ1-3; D remains ambiguous. Per the germline V gene, CDR1 is SGHAT and CDR2 is FQDESV (reference sequence). The CDR3 runs 16 residues. The CDR3: CASGLDGPISGNTIYF. Written as DNA, the CDR3 is TGTGCCAGCGGCTTGGATGGACCGATCTCTGGAAACACCATATATTTT. Together with reference TRBV11-1 and TRBJ1-3, the CDR3 gives the full variable domain: EAEVAQSPRYKITEKSQAVAFWCDPISGHATLYWYRQILGQGPELLVQFQDESVVDDSQLPKDRFSAERLKGVDSTLKIQPAELGDSAMYLCASGLDGPISGNTIYFGEGSWLTVV.

The J gene is TRBJ2-6, the V gene TRBV10-3; 7 nucleotides line up with TRBD1. With V trimmed by 5 bases and J by 0 bases, 7 bases remained unmatched. This CDR3 is 17 amino acids long. Germline V gene lookup returns CDR1 ENHRY and CDR2 SYGVKD. CDR3 amino acids: CAISLGTATSGANVLTF. CDR3 sequence (DNA): TGTGCCATCAGTTTAGGGACAGCCACCTCTGGGGCCAACGTCCTGACTTTC.

This clonotype was seen many times. The chain uses TRBV28 and TRBJ1-5; 7 bases are shared with TRBD1. Trimming removed 8 bases from V and 6 bases from J; junction bases left unmatched: 4. The CDR3 contains 12 residues. Germline CDR1 reads MDHEN; CDR2 reads SYDVKM. Here the CDR3 DNA reads TGTGCCAGCGGAGGGGGCGGTCAGCCCCAGCATTTT. Its protein is CASGGGGQPQHF.

This clonotype has at least ten counts. This chain joins TRBV20-1 and TRBJ2-5; a weak D match, TRBD2 (6 bases). The CDR3 consists of 15 residues. The V end lost 0 bases, the J end lost 6 bases, and 17 bases lay between the germline ends. Germline V CDR1 and CDR2: DFQATT, SNEGSKA (reference sequence). The CDR3 nucleotides are TGCAGTGCTAGAGATGGGGGTAGCGGAGGCCAGACCCAGTACTTC. Encoded protein: CSARDGGSGGQTQYF.

This clonotype was counted between two and nine times. A much larger clone differs from this one at a single base, so this may be a read error. The chain carries TRBV5-1 and TRBJ1-1, with 7 positions matching TRBD1. This CDR3 spans 15 amino acids. V lost 2 bases to trimming and J lost 3 bases; unmatched junction nucleotides: 7. CDR1 is SGHRS, CDR2 YFSETQ, per germline. CDR3 region: CASSLDRAGDTEAFF. CDR3 nucleotides: TGCGCCAGCAGCTTAGACAGGGCGGGCGACACTGAAGCTTTCTTT. Based on the CDR3 plus reference TRBV5-1 and TRBJ1-1, the full variable domain is KAGVTQTPRYLIKTRGQQVTLSCSPISGHRSVSWYQQTPGQGLQFLFEYFSETQRNKGNFPGRFSGRQFSNSRSEMNVSTLELGDSALYLCASSLDRAGDTEAFFGQGTRLTVV.

The sample holds a few counts of this clonotype. This sequence joins TRBV10-3 and TRBJ2-3; TRBD1 matches 8 bases. V gave up 3 bases and J gave up 3 bases; unmatched junction bases: 8. Germline-derived CDR1 and CDR2 are ENHRY and SYGVKD. CDR3 size: 16 residues. The CDR3 bases are TGTGCCATCAGTGATAATCACAGGGGGACGACAGATACGCAGTATTTT. Translating gives CAISDNHRGTTDTQYF.

As concerns this clonotype: This may arise from a read error, as a much more abundant clone is one base away. The chain joins TRBV5-1 to TRBJ2-7; TRBD1 matches 9 bases. The CDR3 loop spans 15 amino acids. The germline gives CDR1 SGHRS, CDR2 YFSETQ. In DNA, the CDR3 is TGCGCCAGCAGCTCCATGGGACAGGGCCTATACGAGCAGCACTTC. This encodes CASSSMGQGLYEQHF.

V usage is TRBV14 and J usage is TRBJ1-2; 7 nucleotides match TRBD1. The ends lost 0 bases at V and 7 bases at J; junction bases unmatched: 5. This CDR3 contains 14 residues. Germline V CDR1 and CDR2: SGHDN, FVKESK. The CDR3 loop reads CASSQDQGGVGYTF. In nucleotides, the CDR3 is TGTGCCAGCAGCCAAGATCAAGGGGGCGTTGGCTACACCTTC. Combining the CDR3 with reference TRBV14 and TRBJ1-2 gives the whole variable domain EAGVTQFPSHSVIEKGQTVTLRCDPISGHDNLYWYRRVMGKEIKFLLHFVKESKQDESGMPNNRFLAERTGGTYSTLKVQPAELEDSGVYFCASSQDQGGVGYTFGSGTRLTVV.

This clonotype was counted many times. The V gene is TRBV20-1, the J gene TRBJ1-2; possible D gene TRBD1, 5 bases. V was shortened by 3 bases and J by 2 bases, with 7 bases between the two germline ends. Germline V CDR1 and CDR2: DFQATT, SNEGSKA (reference sequence). The CDR3 covers 12 residues. CDR3: CSASRQNYGYTF. The CDR3 DNA follows: TGCAGTGCTAGCCGACAGAACTATGGCTACACCTTC.

This clonotype was counted between two and nine times. A much larger clone lies a single base off, so this may be a read error. The rearrangement joins TRBV20-1 to TRBJ2-7; tentatively, D is TRBD1 (6 bases). The CDR3 has 12 amino acids. V was trimmed by 6 bases and J by 4 bases, leaving 13 bases between them. CDR1 and CDR2 (germline): DFQATT, SNEGSKA (reference sequence). The CDR3 region is CSAAPGAYEQYF. CDR3 DNA: TGCAGTGCCGCCCCAGGGGCTTACGAGCAGTACTTC.

This clonotype showed up many times. The V call is TRBV10-2, the J call TRBJ1-5, with a possible D match to TRBD1 (6 bases). Trimming pared 8 bases from V and 6 bases from J, leaving 8 bases between. Germline assignment: CDR1 WSHSY and CDR2 SAAADI. This CDR3 has 11 residues. CDR3 loop: CASGGGQPQHF. The DNA for the CDR3 is TGCGCCAGCGGAGGGGGTCAGCCCCAGCATTTT.

V is TRBV7-2 and J is TRBJ1-4; D is possibly TRBD1 (5 bases). The germline V and J ends were trimmed by 1 base and 7 bases, with 13 bases remaining between them. CDR1 is SGHTA and CDR2 is FQGNSA in the germline V gene. The CDR3 runs 15 residues. The CDR3 region has the DNA TGTGCCAGCAGCTTAGTGAGGGAAAGGGGTGAAAAACTGTTTTTT. Translated: CASSLVRERGEKLFF.

This clonotype was seen ten or more times. One end of the junction fails to match germline, which may point to a read error. The V call is TRBV2, the J call TRBJ2-3; 11 bases match TRBD2. This CDR3 comprises 15 residues. Germline-derived CDR1 and CDR2 are SNHLY and FYNNEI. CDR3 sequence: CASRGLAASTNTQYF. The CDR3 DNA is TGTGCCAGCAGGGGACTAGCGGCTAGCACAAATACGCAGTATTTT.

The J gene is TRBJ1-6, the V gene TRBV7-9; D gene unclear. Trimming removed 0 bases at V and 9 bases at J, with 3 bases between. CDR1 is SEHNR, CDR2 FQNEAQ, per germline (reference sequence). This CDR3 is built from 12 residues. The CDR3 sequence is CASSLATSPLHF. The DNA for the CDR3 is TGTGCCAGCAGCTTAGCGACTTCACCCCTCCACTTT.

This clonotype was observed many times. The rearrangement uses TRBV30 and TRBJ1-5; TRBD1 agrees at 7 bases. The CDR3 runs to 15 residues. V shed 0 bases and J 4 bases; nucleotides not matched to a gene: 6. Looked up from germline, CDR1 is GTSNPN and CDR2 is SVGIG (reference sequence). CDR3 sequence: CAWSVQGRTNQPQHF. The DNA of the CDR3 is TGTGCCTGGAGTGTACAGGGGCGGACGAATCAGCCCCAGCATTTT.

This clonotype was seen repeatedly, ten times or more. The rearrangement joins TRBV19 to TRBJ2-5, with 7 bases identical to TRBD1. Trimming at V came to 3 bases and at J to 2 bases, leaving 3 bases not matched to a gene. The CDR3 totals 14 residues. Germline lookup yields CDR1 LNHDA and CDR2 SQIVND (reference sequence). The CDR3 reads CASSIEGQQETQYF. The CDR3 nucleotides are TGTGCCAGTAGTATTGAGGGACAGCAAGAGACCCAGTACTTC.

This chain joins TRBV14 and TRBJ1-6, with D possibly being TRBD1 (6 bases). From germline, CDR1 is SGHDN and CDR2 FVKESK. This CDR3 has 15 amino acids. The V and J ends lost 6 bases and 4 bases respectively, with 13 bases between them. CDR3 nucleotides: TGTGCCAGCAGTTATCTCGGACAGTATAATTCACCCCTCCACTTT. Its translation: CASSYLGQYNSPLHF.

The gene calls are TRBV24-1 and TRBJ2-5, with a weak D call TRBD2 (5 bases). The CDR3 contains 14 residues. Trimming pared 3 bases from V and 4 bases from J, leaving 11 bases between. Germline CDR1 and CDR2: KGHDR and SFDVKD. Here the CDR3 reads CATSDRPGVETQYF. In DNA, the CDR3 is TGTGCCACCAGTGATCGCCCCGGGGTAGAGACCCAGTACTTC.

Details on this clonotype: A read error is possible here, since a much larger clone lies one base away. This chain connects TRBV19 to TRBJ1-1; 8 positions agree with TRBD1. The CDR3 loop spans 17 amino acids. CDR1 and CDR2 from the germline V gene are LNHDA and SQIVND (reference sequence). The CDR3 spells CARSIIGRTGINTEAFF. The CDR3 DNA reads as TGTGCCCGTAGTATCATAGGAAGGACAGGGATTAACACTGAAGCTTTCTTT.

This chain links TRBV24-1 with TRBJ2-3; D possibly corresponds to TRBD2 (5 bases). V was shortened by 5 bases and J by 0 bases, with 8 bases between the two germline ends. This CDR3 has 14 amino acids. Germline values: CDR1 KGHDR, CDR2 SFDVKD. The DNA of the CDR3 is TGTGCCACCAGTGGAGGGAGTAGCACAGATACGCAGTATTTT. It translates to CATSGGSSTDTQYF.

There are many counts of this clonotype. The chain recombines TRBV10-3 with TRBJ2-3, with unresolved D. The V and J ends lost 3 bases and 0 bases respectively, with 16 bases between them. This CDR3 region has 17 residues. CDR1 and CDR2 from the germline V gene are ENHRY and SYGVKD. The CDR3 region is CAISDSPRILSTDTQYF. The CDR3 DNA reads as TGTGCCATCAGTGATTCTCCGAGAATCCTAAGCACAGATACGCAGTATTTT.

This clonotype is a singleton in its sample. A read error may produce the germline difference seen at one junction end. The chain is built from TRBV7-9 and TRBJ1-1, with a weak D call TRBD1 (6 bases). Germline CDR1 is SEHNR and CDR2 is FQNEAQ (reference sequence). The CDR3 is 15 residues long. The CDR3 loop is CANSLTGQTNTEAFF. The CDR3 DNA reads as TGTGCCAACAGCTTAACAGGACAGACCAACACTGAAGCTTTCTTT.

The chain recombines TRBV6-5 with TRBJ1-1; 7 positions agree with TRBD1. The CDR3 has 15 amino acids. V was clipped by 1 base and J by 4 bases; unmatched bases: 6. The germline gives CDR1 MNHEY, CDR2 SVGAGI. The CDR3 DNA sequence: TGTGCCAGCAGTTACTTACAGGGGAGGGGCACTGAAGCTTTCTTT. Translation gives CASSYLQGRGTEAFF.

There are a few counts of this clonotype. The V and J genes are TRBV14 and TRBJ2-7; 8 bases match TRBD1. The CDR3 sequence is 17 residues long. Looked up from germline, CDR1 is SGHDN and CDR2 is FVKESK. V shed 3 bases and J 0 bases; nucleotides not matched to a gene: 10. The CDR3 DNA sequence: TGTGCCAGCAGCCAGGGGATGGGGGACAGGAGCTCCTACGAGCAGTACTTC. Translated: CASSQGMGDRSSYEQYF.

Many counts were recorded for this clonotype. The chain carries TRBV7-9 and TRBJ1-1; D unclear. Germline assignment: CDR1 SEHNR and CDR2 FQNEAQ (reference sequence). The CDR3 runs to 15 residues. V lost 8 bases and J lost 0, with 16 bases in between. The CDR3 DNA is TGTGCCAGCCTCCCGGGGAACTCCTTGAACACTGAAGCTTTCTTT. It specifies CASLPGNSLNTEAFF.

On this clonotype: Since no conserved phenylalanine or tryptophan closes the CDR3, a read error is the likely cause. It is unclear where the CDR3 begins or ends on the DNA, so no DNA is shown, and the CDR3 is as TCRdb lists it. The chain employs TRBV10-3 and TRBJ2-5; the D segment call TRBD1 is taken from the table without a DNA check. In germline, CDR1 is ENHRY, CDR2 SYGVKD. The CDR3 length is 8 residues, termini included. The CDR3 sequence: CAISRGDG.